This T cell receptor beta chain was profiled in a study of T cell responses to AZD1222 COVID-19 vaccine. Sequenced by immunoSEQ multiplex PCR; TCRdb stores in-frame clones only, minus some. This table holds 200,000 or so clones, about 94% found once. The germline V and J ends were trimmed by 7 bases and 2 bases, with 21 bases remaining between them. Per the germline V gene, CDR1 is MDHEN and CDR2 is SYDVKM. This CDR3 has 17 amino acids. The sample here was peripheral blood, taken on day 0 of AZD1222 vaccination. This TCR was sampled from an adult in good health. V is TRBV28 and J is TRBJ1-5; D remains unclear. The CDR3 is CASNNSPRHAGNQPQHF. The CDR3 bases are TGTGCCAGCAATAATTCCCCTCGGCACGCGGGCAATCAGCCCCAGCATTTT.